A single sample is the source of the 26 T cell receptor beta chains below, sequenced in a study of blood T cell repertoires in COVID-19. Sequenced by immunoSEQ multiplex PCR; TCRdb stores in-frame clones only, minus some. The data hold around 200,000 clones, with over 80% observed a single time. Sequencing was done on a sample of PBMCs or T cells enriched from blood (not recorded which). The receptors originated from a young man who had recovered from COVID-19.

The chain's CDR3 is CASSPNTGGSETQYF. Written as DNA, the CDR3 is TGTGCCTCCAGCCCAAATACAGGGGGCTCGGAGACCCAGTACTTC. The gene calls are TRBV9 and TRBJ2-5; TRBD1 agrees at 9 bases. The CDR3 consists of 15 residues. V lost 10 bases, J lost 5 bases, and 15 bases stayed unmatched. Germline assignment: CDR1 SGDLS and CDR2 YYNGEE.

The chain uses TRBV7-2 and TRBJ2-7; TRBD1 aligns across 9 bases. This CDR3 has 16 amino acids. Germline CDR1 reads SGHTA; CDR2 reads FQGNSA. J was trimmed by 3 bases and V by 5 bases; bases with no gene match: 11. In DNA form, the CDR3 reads TGTGCCAGCAGCCCGCGGATTGGGACAGGGAACTACGAGCAGTACTTC. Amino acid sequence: CASSPRIGTGNYEQYF.

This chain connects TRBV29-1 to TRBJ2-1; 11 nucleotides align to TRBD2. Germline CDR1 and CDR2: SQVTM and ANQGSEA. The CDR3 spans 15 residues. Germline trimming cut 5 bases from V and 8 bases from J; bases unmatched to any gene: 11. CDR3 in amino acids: CSVTSGSAIWDEQFF. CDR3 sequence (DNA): TGCAGCGTTACTAGCGGGAGTGCGATTTGGGATGAGCAGTTCTTC.

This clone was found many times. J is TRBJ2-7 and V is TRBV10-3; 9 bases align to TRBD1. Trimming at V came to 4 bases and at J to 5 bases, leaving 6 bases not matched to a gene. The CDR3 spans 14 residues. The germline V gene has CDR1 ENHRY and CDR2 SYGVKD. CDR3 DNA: TGTGCCATCAGTGCTCCGGGACAGGGCAACGAGCAGTACTTC. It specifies CAISAPGQGNEQYF.

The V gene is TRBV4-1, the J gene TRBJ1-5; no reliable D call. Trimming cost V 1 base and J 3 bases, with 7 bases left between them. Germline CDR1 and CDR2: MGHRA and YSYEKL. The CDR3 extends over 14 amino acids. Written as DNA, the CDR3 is TGCGCCAGCAGCCAAGTGGGCACCAATCAGCCCCAGCATTTT. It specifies CASSQVGTNQPQHF.

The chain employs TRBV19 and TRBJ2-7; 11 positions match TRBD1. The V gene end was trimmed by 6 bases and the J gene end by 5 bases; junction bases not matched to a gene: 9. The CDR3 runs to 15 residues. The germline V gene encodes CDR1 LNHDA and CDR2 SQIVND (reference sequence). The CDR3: CASRWTGGEIHEQYF. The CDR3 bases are TGTGCCAGTAGATGGACAGGGGGCGAAATCCACGAGCAGTACTTC.

CDR3 sequence (DNA): TGCGCCAGCAGCTTGCGACAGCTACAAGAGACCCAGTACTTC. Translating gives CASSLRQLQETQYF. V and J are TRBV5-1 and TRBJ2-5; TRBD1 is a possible D gene (5 bases). This CDR3 region has 14 residues. V was pared by 1 base and J by 2 bases, with 9 bases between. Germline-derived CDR1 and CDR2 are SGHRS and YFSETQ.

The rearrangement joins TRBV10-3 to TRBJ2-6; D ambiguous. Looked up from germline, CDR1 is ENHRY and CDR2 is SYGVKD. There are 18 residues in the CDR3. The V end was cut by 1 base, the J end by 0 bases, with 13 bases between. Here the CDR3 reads CAISEFQASRSGANVLTF. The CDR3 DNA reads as TGTGCCATCAGTGAGTTTCAGGCAAGCCGCTCTGGGGCCAACGTCCTGACTTTC.

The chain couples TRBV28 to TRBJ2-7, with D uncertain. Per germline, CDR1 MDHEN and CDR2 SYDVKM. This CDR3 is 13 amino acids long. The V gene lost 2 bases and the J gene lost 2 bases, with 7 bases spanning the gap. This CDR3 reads CASSLANAYEQYF. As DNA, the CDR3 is TGTGCCAGCAGTTTAGCTAATGCCTACGAGCAGTACTTC.

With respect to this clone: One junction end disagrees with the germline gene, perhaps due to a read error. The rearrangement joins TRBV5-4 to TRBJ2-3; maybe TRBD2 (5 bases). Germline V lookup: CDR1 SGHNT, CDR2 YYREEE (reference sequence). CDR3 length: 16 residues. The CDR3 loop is CASSLGAQRGTDTQYF. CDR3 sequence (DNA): TGTGCCAGCAGTTTGGGCGCACAGCGAGGGACAGATACGCAGTATTTT.

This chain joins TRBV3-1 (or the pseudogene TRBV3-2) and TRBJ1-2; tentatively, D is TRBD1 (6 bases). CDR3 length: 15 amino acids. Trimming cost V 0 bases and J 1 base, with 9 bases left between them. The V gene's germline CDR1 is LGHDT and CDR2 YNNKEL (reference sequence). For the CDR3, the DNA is TGTGCCAGCAGCCAAGAAACCAGGGGTAACTATGGCTACACCTTC. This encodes CASSQETRGNYGYTF.

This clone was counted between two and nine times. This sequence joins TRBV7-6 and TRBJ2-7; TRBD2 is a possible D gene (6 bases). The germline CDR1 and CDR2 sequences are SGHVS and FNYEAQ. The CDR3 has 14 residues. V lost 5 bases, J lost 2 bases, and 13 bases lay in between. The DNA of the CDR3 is TGTGCCAGCAGCCCGAGGGACTCAACCTACGAGCAGTACTTC. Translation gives CASSPRDSTYEQYF.

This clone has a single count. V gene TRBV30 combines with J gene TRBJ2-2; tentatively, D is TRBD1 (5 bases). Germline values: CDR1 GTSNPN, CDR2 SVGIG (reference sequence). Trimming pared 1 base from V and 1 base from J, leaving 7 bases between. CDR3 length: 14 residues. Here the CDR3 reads CAWSGRVNTGELFF. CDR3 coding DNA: TGTGCCTGGAGTGGCAGGGTGAACACCGGGGAGCTGTTTTTT.

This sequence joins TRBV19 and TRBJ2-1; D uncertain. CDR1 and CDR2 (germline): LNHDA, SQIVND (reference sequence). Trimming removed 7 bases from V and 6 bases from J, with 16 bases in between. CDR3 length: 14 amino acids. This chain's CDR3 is CASTLFARSNEQFF. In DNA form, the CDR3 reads TGTGCCAGTACCCTATTCGCCCGCTCCAATGAGCAGTTCTTC.

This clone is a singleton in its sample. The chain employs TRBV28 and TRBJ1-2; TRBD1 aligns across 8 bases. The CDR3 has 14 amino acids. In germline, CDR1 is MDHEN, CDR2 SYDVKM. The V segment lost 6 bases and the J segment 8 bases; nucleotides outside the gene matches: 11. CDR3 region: CASSRHQGAGGYTF. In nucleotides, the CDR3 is TGTGCCAGCAGCCGTCATCAGGGGGCGGGAGGCTACACCTTC.

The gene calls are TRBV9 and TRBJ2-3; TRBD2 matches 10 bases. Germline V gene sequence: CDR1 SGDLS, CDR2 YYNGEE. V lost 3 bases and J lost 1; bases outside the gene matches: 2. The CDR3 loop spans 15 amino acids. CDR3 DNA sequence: TGTGCCAGCAGCGGAAGCGGGGGGGGCACAGATACGCAGTATTTT. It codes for CASSGSGGGTDTQYF.

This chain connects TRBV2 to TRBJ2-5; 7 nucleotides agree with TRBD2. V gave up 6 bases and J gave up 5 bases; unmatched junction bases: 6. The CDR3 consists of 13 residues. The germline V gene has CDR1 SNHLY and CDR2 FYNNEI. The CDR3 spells CASRVTSAETQYF. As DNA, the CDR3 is TGTGCCAGCAGAGTAACTAGCGCGGAGACCCAGTACTTC.

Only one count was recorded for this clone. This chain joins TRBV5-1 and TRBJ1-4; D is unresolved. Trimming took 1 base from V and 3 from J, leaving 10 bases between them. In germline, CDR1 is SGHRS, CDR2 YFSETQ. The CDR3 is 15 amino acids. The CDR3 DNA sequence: TGCGCCAGCAGCTTGATCGGTAACTCTAATGAAAAACTGTTTTTT. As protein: CASSLIGNSNEKLFF.

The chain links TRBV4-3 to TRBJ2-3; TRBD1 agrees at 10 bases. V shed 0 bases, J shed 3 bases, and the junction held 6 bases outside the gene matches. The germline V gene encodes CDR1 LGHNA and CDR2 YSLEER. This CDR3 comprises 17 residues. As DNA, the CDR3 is TGCGCCAGCAGCCAAGACGTGACAGGGGGCGAAACAGATACGCAGTATTTT. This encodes CASSQDVTGGETDTQYF.

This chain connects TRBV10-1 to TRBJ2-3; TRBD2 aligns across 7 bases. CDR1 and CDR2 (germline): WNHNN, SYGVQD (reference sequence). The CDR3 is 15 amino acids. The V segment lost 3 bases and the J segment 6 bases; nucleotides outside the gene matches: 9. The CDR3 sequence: CASSDAGLGRDTQYF. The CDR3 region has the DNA TGCGCCAGCAGTGATGCAGGACTAGGGCGGGATACGCAGTATTTT.

In DNA, the CDR3 is TGCGCCAGCAGCCAAGGCGGGGTTGGCCAGCCCCAGCATTTT. This gives the protein CASSQGGVGQPQHF. The chain joins TRBV4-1 to TRBJ1-5; D is unresolved. The CDR3 spans 14 residues. The V end was cut by 1 base, the J end by 7 bases, with 11 bases between. Germline V lookup: CDR1 MGHRA, CDR2 YSYEKL.

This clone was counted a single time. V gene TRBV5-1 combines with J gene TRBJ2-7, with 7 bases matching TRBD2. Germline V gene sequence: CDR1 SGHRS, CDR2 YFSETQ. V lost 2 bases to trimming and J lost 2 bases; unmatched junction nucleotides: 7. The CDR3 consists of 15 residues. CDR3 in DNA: TGCGCCAGCAGCTTCCCACCTGGGGGGGCCTACGAGCAGTACTTC. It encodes CASSFPPGGAYEQYF.

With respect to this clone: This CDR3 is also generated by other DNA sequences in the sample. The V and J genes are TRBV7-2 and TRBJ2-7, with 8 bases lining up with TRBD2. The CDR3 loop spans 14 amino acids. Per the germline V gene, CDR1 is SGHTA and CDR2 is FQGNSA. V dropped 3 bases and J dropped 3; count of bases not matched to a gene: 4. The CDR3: CASSFSGIVYEQYF. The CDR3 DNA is TGTGCCAGCAGCTTTAGCGGGATTGTCTACGAGCAGTACTTC.

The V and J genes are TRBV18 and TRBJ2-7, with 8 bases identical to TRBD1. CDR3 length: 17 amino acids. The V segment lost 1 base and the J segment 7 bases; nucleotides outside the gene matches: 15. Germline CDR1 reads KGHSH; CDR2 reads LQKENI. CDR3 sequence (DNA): TGTGCCAGCTCACCACTAGAACCGGGACAGGAGGGGTGGGAGCAGTACTTC. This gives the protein CASSPLEPGQEGWEQYF.

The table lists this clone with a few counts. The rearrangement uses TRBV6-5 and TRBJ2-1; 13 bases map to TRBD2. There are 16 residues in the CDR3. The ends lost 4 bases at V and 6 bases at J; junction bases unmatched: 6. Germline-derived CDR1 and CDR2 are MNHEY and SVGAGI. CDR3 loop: CASSSWGLAGSNEQFF. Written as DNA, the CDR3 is TGTGCCAGCAGTTCCTGGGGACTAGCGGGATCCAATGAGCAGTTCTTC.

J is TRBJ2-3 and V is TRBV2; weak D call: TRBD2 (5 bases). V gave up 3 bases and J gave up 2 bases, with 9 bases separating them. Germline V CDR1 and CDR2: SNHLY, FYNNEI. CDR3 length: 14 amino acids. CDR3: CASSDKRYTDTQYF. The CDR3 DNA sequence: TGTGCCAGCAGTGATAAGCGGTACACAGATACGCAGTATTTT.